The clone carrying this T cell receptor beta chain occurred a few times. What it binds is not known. The 5'RACE template-switching step produced TCR cDNA and added a universal primer site and UMIs. TCRdb independently ran MiXCR on the 5' RACE reads; one entry per CDR3 protein. The sample holds 300,000 or so distinct CDR3 sequences, 13% seen once. These data are taken from a study of T cells after yellow fever vaccination. Findings and caveats of the study: Among primary-vaccination clones, most reappeared after the booster, at almost 98% for CD4 and more than 85% for CD8.

Germline loops: CDR1 LGHNA, CDR2 YNFKEQ. This CDR3 spans 14 amino acids. Trimming took off 1 base at V and 0 bases at J, with 5 bases between the two ends. This rearrangement joins TRBV4-2 to TRBJ2-3; D is ambiguous. This receptor was taken from a man aged 25-40 years who received the YFV17D yellow fever vaccine. The sequencing here drew on CD4+ T cells sorted from PBMCs, taken 45 days after the yellow fever booster vaccination. The CDR3 sequence: CASSQVGSTDTQYF. Written as DNA, the CDR3 is TGTGCCAGCAGCCAAGTCGGGAGCACAGATACGCAGTATTTT.